The sequence of this TCR beta chain was determined in a study of T cell responses to AZD1222 COVID-19 vaccine. Study-wide results and caveats: Unmutated variant regions are reportedly targeted by nearly half of spike-specific TCRs. CD4 TCRs covered the whole spike, strongest at regions 160-218 and 743-854.

Profiled with immunoSEQ multiplex PCR; TCRdb holds only in-frame clones, not every one. The profile covers under 200,000 clones, with more than 80% appearing a single time and about 4% taken by the ten largest. Turning to this clone: Its antigen is not known.

This CDR3 spans 15 amino acids. V dropped 5 bases and J dropped 5 bases, with 18 bases sitting between them. Germline lookup yields CDR1 SGHTA and CDR2 FQGTGA. Here the sequenced sample was peripheral blood, taken 28 days after the second dose of the MenACWY control vaccine. This receptor was identified in an adult who received the MenACWY meningococcal vaccine as a control. J is TRBJ1-1 and V is TRBV7-3, with D maybe TRBD1 (5 bases). The CDR3 loop reads CASSPGPWLGTEAFF. DNA for the CDR3: TGTGCCAGCAGCCCGGGGCCCTGGCTCGGAACTGAAGCTTTCTTT.